This entry lists 26 T cell receptor delta chains sequenced from one sample in a study of γδ T cells in repeated Plasmodium falciparum infection. TCRdb re-processed the multiplex PCR reads via CATT. The data contain around 46,000 delta-chain clones, approximately 2% of them seen just once; the ten biggest clones take up approximately 24%. Flow sorting of PBMC yielded separate Vgamma9/Vdelta2+ and Vdelta2-negative gammadelta T cell populations for bulk repertoire analysis. The sequenced sample was gamma-delta T cells from blood. All receptors come from a pool of human donors (malaria-infected and uninfected, not separated).

This clone appeared a few times. Translating this DNA gives a protein that differs at residue 16 from the TCRdb one, which belongs to a much larger clone; a read error is likely, and the protein shown is this translation. V is TRDV3 and J is TRDJ1, with D maybe TRDD3 (7 bases). The germline V gene encodes CDR1 TVYSNPD and CDR2 GDNSRS (reference sequence). CDR3 length: 20 residues. CDR3 nucleotides: TGTGCCTTACTGGGCGAGGAAATATGGGGGACCCCTATTTACACCGCTAAACTCATCTTT. Encoded protein: CALLGEEIWGTPIYTAKLIF.

This clone was observed a few times. TCRdb records a much larger clone's protein for this DNA, with a difference at residue 23 that likely arises from a read error; the protein given is the translation of the DNA. This chain's CDR3 is CAHGVSFLYWGLTRVRSCTDKLTF. The DNA for the CDR3 is TGTGCCCATGGGGTCTCCTTTTTATACTGGGGACTAACAAGGGTTCGATCTTGCACCGATAAACTCACCTTT. The V gene reported is TRDV3; the J gene is uncalled; the D call of TRDD3 is as the table states it, not checked on the DNA. Germline assignment: CDR1 TVYSNPD and CDR2 GDNSRS (reference sequence). The CDR3 spans 24 residues.

To note about this clone: A far larger clone differs by one base, so this is likely a read error. Additional DNA sequences in this sample encode the identical CDR3. This chain uses TRAV38-2/DV8 with TRDJ1; D possibly corresponds to TRDD3 (6 bases). TCRdb carries no J gene annotation; the J gene was assigned here by matching the DNA with germline. The CDR3 spans 20 residues. The germline V gene encodes CDR1 TSESDYY and CDR2 QEAYKQQN. Here the CDR3 reads CAYRSGTAFRVGDRRDKLIF. The CDR3 nucleotides are TGTGCTTATAGAAGCGGCACTGCTTTCCGAGTCGGGGATCGCAGGGATAAACTCATCTTT.

This clone was seen more than once but under ten times. TCRdb's protein, taken from a much larger clone, differs from this DNA's translation at residue 10, likely owing to a read error; the protein displayed comes from the DNA. The chain is built from TRDV1 and TRDJ1; D gene ambiguous. No J segment appears in TCRdb, so it was assigned here by matching the sequence to germline. Germline CDR1 and CDR2: TSWWSYY and QGS. The V and J ends lost 0 bases and 0 bases respectively, with 35 bases between them. The CDR3 extends over 24 amino acids. CDR3 sequence: CALGELKVLGPLPRVRIYTDKLIF. As DNA, the CDR3 is TGTGCTCTTGGGGAACTTAAAGTACTAGGGCCATTACCTCGCGTACGCATCTACACCGATAAACTCATCTTT.

This clone was recorded a few times. The protein recorded in TCRdb matches a much larger clone and deviates from this DNA's translation at residue 13, suggesting a read error; the protein here is obtained by translating the DNA. The chain combines TRDV1 with TRDJ2; D unclear. TCRdb does not report a J gene; here it was assigned by matching the DNA to germline references. V shed 1 base and J shed 5 bases, with 26 bases lying between them. CDR3 length: 20 amino acids. Germline V lookup: CDR1 TSWWSYY, CDR2 QGS. CDR3 region: CALGEPLSRLVGPITAQLFF. CDR3 sequence (DNA): TGTGCTCTTGGGGAACCTCTTTCCCGTCTGGTGGGACCAATAACAGCACAACTCTTCTTT.

This clone was counted between two and nine times. This sequence is one base from a far larger clone and is likely a read error. This chain links TRDV1 with TRDJ1, with a tentative D call TRDD3 (6 bases). In germline, CDR1 is TSWWSYY, CDR2 QGS. The CDR3 is 18 amino acids. V lost 4 bases and J 1 base, leaving 22 bases between the germline ends. The CDR3, as DNA: TGTGCTCTTGGGGCAAAATGCTATTGGGGGGCGACCACCGATAAACTCATCTTT. Translating it yields CALGAKCYWGATTDKLIF.

This clone was detected ten times or more. For this DNA, TCRdb reports the protein of a much larger clone, which diverges at residue 8, most likely from a read error; the protein presented here is translated directly from the DNA. This chain uses TRDV2 with TRDJ1; 7 nucleotides line up with TRDD3. The J gene comes from matching the DNA to germline here; TCRdb lacks it. The germline gives CDR1 GEAIGNYY, CDR2 EKD. The CDR3 consists of 19 residues. V shed 0 bases and J 2 bases; nucleotides not matched to a gene: 17. CDR3 sequence reads: CACDTVGRIREEKTDKLIF. CDR3 coding DNA: TGTGCCTGTGACACCGTAGGAAGGATACGCGAAGAGAAAACCGATAAACTCATCTTT.

The sample holds a few counts of this clone. The TCRdb record carries a much larger clone's protein, which differs from this DNA's translation at residue 16; a read error is the likely cause, and the protein listed here is the DNA translation. The rearrangement uses TRDV1 and TRDJ1, with D uncertain. Because TCRdb records no J gene, it was assigned here through a match of the DNA to germline. Trimming took off 0 bases at V and 1 base at J, with 30 bases between the two ends. CDR1 TSWWSYY and CDR2 QGS come from the germline V gene. The CDR3 is 22 amino acids. The CDR3 spells CALGELFYNSHCPFESTDKLIF. In DNA, the CDR3 is TGTGCTCTTGGGGAACTCTTCTATAACAGCCACTGCCCTTTTGAATCCACCGATAAACTCATCTTT.

The chain joins TRDV1 to TRDJ1; 13 positions match TRDD3. Here the J gene came from matching the DNA to germline, since TCRdb omits it. The V gene end was trimmed by 1 base and the J gene end by 3 bases; junction bases not matched to a gene: 26. CDR3 size: 24 residues. CDR1 TSWWSYY and CDR2 QGS come from the germline V gene. The CDR3 DNA reads TGTGCTCTTGGGGAACGAAGTATATCGCCCTATTTTACTGGGGGATACGCTGTAGCCGATAAACTCATCTTT. Protein sequence: CALGERSISPYFTGGYAVADKLIF.

To note about this clone: TCRdb lists the protein of a much larger clone for this DNA, which differs at residues 5 and 9, so this is likely a read error; the protein given here is translated from the DNA itself. The chain recombines TRDV1 with TRDJ1; TRDD3 matches 8 bases. This CDR3 is built from 20 residues. V trimming: 4 bases; J trimming: 0 bases; junction bases outside the gene matches: 19. Germline CDR1 is TSWWSYY and CDR2 is QGS. The CDR3 DNA is TGTGCTCTTGGGGGTCCACACCGTCTTACTGGGGGTCAATACACCGATAAACTCATCTTT. It specifies CALGGPHRLTGGQYTDKLIF.

Concerning this clone itself: It is likely a read error: a sequence one base away is far more abundant. Additional DNA sequences in this sample encode the identical CDR3. This chain joins TRDV1 and TRDJ1; tentatively, D is TRDD3 (8 bases). TCRdb records no J gene; here it was assigned by comparing the DNA to germline. Germline CDR1 TSWWSYY, CDR2 QGS. This CDR3 is built from 21 residues. This CDR3 reads CALGELPLSYVGDPYTDKLIF. CDR3 DNA: TGCGCTCTTGGGGAACTCCCTCTTTCCTACGTGGGGGATCCTTACACCGATAAACTCATCTTT.

A word on this clone: TCRdb's protein, taken from a much larger clone, differs from this DNA's translation at residue 9, likely owing to a read error; the protein displayed comes from the DNA. The chain carries TRDV1 and TRDJ1; tentatively, D is TRDD2 (5 bases). Germline lookup yields CDR1 TSWWSYY and CDR2 QGS. Trimming removed 5 bases from V and 7 bases from J, with 14 bases in between. There are 13 residues in the CDR3. CDR3 sequence (DNA): TGTGCTCTTGGGTCCCCCTTCTCCGTTAAACTCATCTTT. This translates into CALGSPFSVKLIF.

There are many counts of this clone. A read error likely explains why the TCRdb protein, taken from a much larger clone, differs from this DNA's translation at residue 3; the protein shown is translated from the DNA. The chain joins TRDV2 to TRDJ3; 9 bases are a match to TRDD3. The J gene, absent from TCRdb, was called here by matching the DNA to germline. The CDR3 loop spans 19 amino acids. Germline CDR1 GEAIGNYY, CDR2 EKD. The CDR3 DNA reads as TGTGCCCGTGACACCGGGTGTCTGGGGGATCCCTGGGACACCCGACAGATGTTTTTC. Translating it yields CARDTGCLGDPWDTRQMFF.

This clone has just a few counts. The protein TCRdb lists belongs to a much larger clone and differs from this DNA's translation at residue 6, which points to a read error; the protein shown is made from the DNA. This chain links TRDV2 with TRDJ1; 11 nucleotides line up with TRDD3. This CDR3 region has 20 residues. The V segment lost 0 bases and the J segment 0 bases; nucleotides outside the gene matches: 14. The germline V gene encodes CDR1 GEAIGNYY and CDR2 EKD. In nucleotides, the CDR3 is TGTGCCTGTGACACCATTGGTGGGGGATACGGGGAACCGTACACCGATAAACTCATCTTT. It codes for CACDTIGGGYGEPYTDKLIF.

This clone was picked up a small number of times. A read error is likely here: a far larger clone is one base away. The sample has other DNA sequences that encode this CDR3 too. The chain recombines TRDV2 with TRDJ1; D is ambiguous. The J gene is absent in TCRdb and was assigned here via DNA matching to germline. The CDR3 runs to 17 residues. CDR1 is GEAIGNYY, CDR2 EKD, per germline. The CDR3 DNA sequence: TGTGCCTGCGACACCGTCGCCAGTGACCCGTACACCGATAAACTCATCTTT. Protein sequence: CACDTVASDPYTDKLIF.

This clone has just a few counts. A far larger clone is off by one base, so a read error is likely. Other DNA sequences in this specimen translate into the identical CDR3. This chain links TRDV2 with TRDJ1, with TRDD3 matching 7 bases. CDR1 and CDR2 (germline): GEAIGNYY, EKD. This CDR3 spans 17 amino acids. Unmatched junction bases numbered 9, after V lost 0 bases and J lost 0 bases. CDR3 nucleotides: TGTGCCTGTGACACCGGCCCCACTGGGGATTACACCGATAAACTCATCTTT. Translated, it gives CACDTGPTGDYTDKLIF.

This clone showed up many times. A single base is all that separates this from a far larger clone, so a read error is likely. Other DNA sequences in this specimen translate into the identical CDR3. DNA for the CDR3: TGTGCCTCCGCCGGCCTTGAGTACGATAAACTCATCTTT. Encoded protein: CASAGLEYDKLIF. The rearrangement uses TRDV3 and TRDJ1; no clear D. Germline-derived CDR1 and CDR2 are TVYSNPD and GDNSRS (reference sequence). The V end was cut by 4 bases, the J end by 4 bases, with 16 bases between. The CDR3 loop spans 13 amino acids.

Remarks on this clone: With a far larger clone one base away, a read error is the likely cause. In the same sample, other DNA sequences code for this CDR3. The chain combines TRDV1 with TRDJ1; no reliable D call. Germline loops: CDR1 TSWWSYY, CDR2 QGS. Trimming removed 5 bases at V and 0 bases at J, with 7 bases between. The CDR3 consists of 13 residues. CDR3 loop: CALGTTHTDKLIF. Written as DNA, the CDR3 is TGTGCTCTTGGGACGACACACACCGATAAACTCATCTTT.

On this clone itself: It is likely a read error: a sequence one base away is far more abundant. The same CDR3 also results from other DNA sequences found in this sample. This chain uses TRDV2 with TRDJ1, with D possibly matching TRDD3 (6 bases). The J gene is not listed in TCRdb, so it was assigned here from a DNA match to germline. Between the trimmed V and J ends, which lost 2 bases and 0 bases, there was a span of 21 bases. Germline assignment: CDR1 GEAIGNYY and CDR2 EKD. The CDR3 is 18 amino acids. CDR3 loop: CACDSLGDGPKYTDKLIF. CDR3 in DNA: TGTGCCTGTGACAGCCTCGGGGATGGACCTAAGTACACCGATAAACTCATCTTT.

This clone was found many times. A far larger clone is one base from this, pointing to a likely read error. Other nucleotide sequences from this sample produce the same CDR3. The genes are TRDV1 and TRDJ1; TRDD3 aligns across 11 bases. Here the J gene was assigned by germline matching of the DNA, as TCRdb has none. The CDR3 runs 24 residues. CDR1 is TSWWSYY, CDR2 QGS, per germline. This CDR3 reads CALGHYIPVFDWGIVDLYTDKLIF. CDR3 bases: TGTGCCCTTGGGCACTACATACCCGTTTTCGACTGGGGGATAGTGGACCTGTACACCGATAAACTCATCTTT.

Only a few counts were recorded for this clone. The TCRdb protein, from a much larger clone, departs from this DNA's translation at residue 11, likely by read error; the protein shown derives from the DNA. The chain carries TRDV1 and TRDJ1; D may be TRDD2 (7 bases). The V gene's germline CDR1 is TSWWSYY and CDR2 QGS. The CDR3 loop spans 24 amino acids. The CDR3 DNA reads as TGTGCCCTGGGCAAATTCCTACTTCTCCCCAGGGGGACAAAAATCCCGAGGTACACCGATAAACTCATCTTT. Its translation is CALGKFLLLPRGTKIPRYTDKLIF.

No call was made for the V gene; the J gene is TRDJ1; the table's D gene call, TRDD3, was not cross checked with the DNA. There are 25 residues in the CDR3. CDR3 DNA: TGTGCTCTTGGGGAACCCCACAAAGTACTAGGCCCCTTTTACTGGGGACCTCCTACCGCCGATAAACTCATCTTT. Translating it yields CALGEPHKVLGPFYWGPPTADKLIF.

The table lists this clone with a few counts. Since a far larger clone is one base different, this is likely a read error. Distinct nucleotide sequences in the sample also encode this CDR3. The rearrangement links TRDV1 to TRDJ1; D assignment may be TRDD2 or TRDD3 (5 bases each). Germline matching of the DNA provided the J gene here, since TCRdb leaves it blank. Germline assignment: CDR1 TSWWSYY and CDR2 QGS. This CDR3 region has 20 residues. The CDR3 DNA follows: TGCGCTCTTGGGGAATTTAAGCAGTGTACCTACCTGAGGGTCACCGATAAACTCATCTTT. Encoded protein: CALGEFKQCTYLRVTDKLIF.

About this clone: TCRdb pairs this DNA with a much larger clone's protein that differs at residue 5, likely a read error; the protein shown was translated from the DNA. The chain is built from TRDV1 and TRDJ2; 13 bases match TRDD3. Because TCRdb records no J gene, it was assigned here through a match of the DNA to germline. The CDR3 has 27 residues. The germline CDR1 and CDR2 sequences are TSWWSYY and QGS. The J segment lost 7 bases and the V segment lost 5 bases, leaving 40 bases of the junction unmatched. The CDR3, as DNA: TGTGCTCTTGGGCCCCCCGCCTTCCTACGGGCCCCAACCCCTCTACTGGGGGATACGCGGGTTGGAGCACAACTCTTCTTT. Amino acids: CALGPPAFLRAPTPLLGDTRVGAQLFF.

Ten or more counts support this clone. The TCRdb record carries a much larger clone's protein, which differs from this DNA's translation at residue 11; a read error is the likely cause, and the protein listed here is the DNA translation. CDR3 sequence (DNA): TGTGCTCTTGGGAAACGAACGGTCCTGGGGACACCTGGGTACACCGATAAACTCATCTTT. Translating gives CALGKRTVLGTPGYTDKLIF. The rearrangement links TRDV1 to TRDJ1, with a tentative D call TRDD3 (6 bases). No J gene is reported in TCRdb; it was inferred here by comparing the DNA with germline. The CDR3 has 20 residues. Germline V CDR1 and CDR2: TSWWSYY, QGS. V lost 5 bases to trimming and J lost 0 bases, with 28 bases between them.

This clone was detected only a few times. This DNA's translation and the protein TCRdb lists, from a much larger clone, do not match at residue 6, likely due to a read error; the protein shown is translated from the DNA. CDR3 in amino acids: CACDTVSLGFWELTTGGPYTDKLIF. The CDR3, as DNA: TGTGCCTGTGACACCGTGAGCTTAGGGTTTTGGGAACTAACGACTGGGGGCCCGTACACCGATAAACTCATCTTT. V gene TRDV2 combines with J gene TRDJ1, with 8 bases lining up with TRDD3. The J gene, left out of TCRdb, was set here by checking the DNA against germline. The CDR3 is made up of 25 amino acids. V was pared by 0 bases and J by 0 bases, with 32 bases of the junction left unmatched. Germline V lookup: CDR1 GEAIGNYY, CDR2 EKD.